In its sample, the clone carrying this TCR beta chain was seen many times. These data come from a study of regulatory T cells in long-lasting Graves disease. Described time point: newly diagnosed GD, antithyroid drugs for less than 3 months. PBMCs were the source of the RNA used for TCR sequencing. Combining iRepertoire HTBI primers with Arm-PCR of CDR3 regions, the authors built TCR beta libraries. Via MiXCR, TCRdb re-called the multiplex PCR reads, giving one row per CDR3 protein. The table lists 410,000 or so distinct CDR3 sequences, under 15% of them singletons. The same sample was also used in a study of T cells in Graves' hyperthyroidism and ophthalmopathy. This second study says: With a duration under 2 months, the hyperthyroidism was newly diagnosed in patients aged 18 to 65.

The material was peripheral blood mononuclear cells (PBMCs), obtained at new diagnosis, from a patient treated with antithyroid drugs. The sequence was obtained from a woman between 25 and 40 years old with Graves disease.

CDR3: CASSYPEGEQYF. The CDR3 region has the DNA TGTGCCAGCAGTTACCCGGAGGGCGAGCAGTACTTC. This chain connects TRBV6-5 to TRBJ2-7, with D perhaps matching TRBD2 (6 bases). The V gene's germline CDR1 is MNHEY and CDR2 SVGAGI. The CDR3 length is 12 residues. Trimming stripped 2 bases from V and 6 bases from J, with 8 bases between.